This T cell receptor (beta chain) derives from a study of regulatory T cells in long-lasting Graves disease. Study findings and constraints: Samples came from peripheral blood alone, without thyroid tissue.

Documented time point: persistent/refractory GD, antithyroid drugs over 5 years with positive TRAb. From PBMCs, RNA was extracted and then used to make the TCR library. Roughly 9.8 milliliters of peripheral blood went into EDTA tubes. Libraries of TCR beta came from iRepertoire HTBI primers plus Arm-PCR of CDR3 regions. TCRdb reprocessed the multiplex PCR reads via MiXCR and lists one record per CDR3 protein. The table shows about 470,000 distinct CDR3 sequences, with roughly a fifth occurring only once. This clonotype came up many times. Antigen unknown. This CDR3 has 13 residues. The germline CDR1 and CDR2 sequences are MNHEY and SMNVEV (reference sequence). V lost 8 bases and J lost 6, with 14 bases in between.

The material was peripheral blood mononuclear cells (PBMCs), obtained when the disease was refractory, from a patient treated with antithyroid drugs. The gene calls are TRBV27 and TRBJ2-4; a possible D gene is TRBD2 (6 bases). The TCR was taken from a female donor with Graves disease. The CDR3 loop is CASGSSVANIQYF. As DNA, the CDR3 is TGTGCCAGCGGGTCTAGCGTGGCAAACATTCAGTACTTC.